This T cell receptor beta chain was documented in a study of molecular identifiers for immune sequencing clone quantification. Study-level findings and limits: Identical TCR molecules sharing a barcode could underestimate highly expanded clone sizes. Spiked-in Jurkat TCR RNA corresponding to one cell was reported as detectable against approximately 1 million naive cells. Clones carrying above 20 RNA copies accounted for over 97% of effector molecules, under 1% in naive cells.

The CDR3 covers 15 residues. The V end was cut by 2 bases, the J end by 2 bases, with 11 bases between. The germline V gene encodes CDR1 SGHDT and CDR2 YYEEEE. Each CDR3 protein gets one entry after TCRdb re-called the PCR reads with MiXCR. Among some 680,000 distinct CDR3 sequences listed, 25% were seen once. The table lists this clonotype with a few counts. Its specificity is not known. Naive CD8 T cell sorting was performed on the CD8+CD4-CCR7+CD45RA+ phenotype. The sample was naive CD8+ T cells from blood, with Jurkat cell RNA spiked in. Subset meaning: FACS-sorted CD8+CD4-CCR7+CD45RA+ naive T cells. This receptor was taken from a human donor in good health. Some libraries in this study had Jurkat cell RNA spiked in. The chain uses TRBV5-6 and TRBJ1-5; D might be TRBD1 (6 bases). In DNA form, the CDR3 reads TGTGCCAGCAGCTTTCGGGGGGCCGGCAATCAGCCCCAGCATTTT. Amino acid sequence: CASSFRGAGNQPQHF.